One and the same sample provided the 2 T cell receptor beta chains below, sequenced in a study of CXCR3-negative and CXCR3-positive naive CD8 T cells. UMI labels and 5' RACE were used to prepare the TRB cDNA libraries. TCRdb re-called the 5' RACE reads and shows each CDR3 protein once, DNA omitted. The record lists about 58,000 distinct CDR3 sequences, of which the ten most abundant hold around 0.4%. The sample comprised naive CXCR3- CD8+ T cells from blood. The subset is: CD45RO-CCR7+CD27+CD95- naive CD8+ T cells lacking CXCR3 (TNR3-). These receptors all come from a human donor in good health. Some clones in this sample may be carry-over from other donors' samples.

The V and J genes are TRBV7-3 and TRBJ2-7; TCRdb designates TRBD1, a call that cannot be tested without DNA. The germline V gene has CDR1 SGHTA and CDR2 FQGTGA. The CDR3 consists of 18 residues. CDR3 sequence reads: CASSFAPPRDRGAYEQYF.

The chain employs TRBV7-9 and TRBJ2-7. The germline V gene has CDR1 SEHNR and CDR2 FQNEAQ (reference sequence). The CDR3 is 12 residues long. This chain's CDR3 is CASSLDLPEQYF.